These 4 T cell receptor beta chains were sequenced from one sample in a study of CXCR3-negative and CXCR3-positive naive CD8 T cells. UMI-labeled TRB cDNA libraries were prepared by 5' RACE. TCRdb re-called the 5' RACE reads; one entry per CDR3 protein, DNA not given. The table lists fewer than 90,000 distinct CDR3 sequences, with around 1.5% in the top ten. The specimen sequenced was naive CXCR3- CD8+ T cells from blood. Specified subset: CD45RO-CCR7+CD27+CD95- naive CD8+ T cells lacking CXCR3 (TNR3-). These receptors came from a human donor in good health. Some clones in this sample may be carry-over from other donors' samples.

The chain joins TRBV6-5 to TRBJ2-7. This CDR3 is built from 15 residues. Germline-derived CDR1 and CDR2 are MNHEY and SVGAGI. This chain's CDR3 is CASSYVASSSYEQYF.

V usage is TRBV9 and J usage is TRBJ2-1; checking the TCRdb D call of TRBD2 is not possible without DNA. Per the germline V gene, CDR1 is SGDLS and CDR2 is YYNGEE. This CDR3 comprises 15 residues. The CDR3 sequence is CASSPSVGVAYEQFF.

This chain connects TRBV2 to TRBJ2-5; the TCRdb D gene call, TRBD1, has no DNA to confirm it. Germline assignment: CDR1 SNHLY and CDR2 FYNNEI. This CDR3 contains 14 residues. Here the CDR3 reads CASSEHRGQETQYF.

The chain is built from TRBV27 and TRBJ2-3. Germline CDR1 MNHEY, CDR2 SMNVEV (reference sequence). The CDR3 runs to 12 residues. The CDR3 reads CASSSFTDTQYF.